This TCR beta chain was captured in a study of shared clonotypes between healthy human individuals. Study-level information: For every donor, three CD4 naive, three CD4 memory, two CD8 naive and one CD8 memory plates were used.

V shed 3 bases, J shed 4 bases, and the junction held 1 base outside the gene matches. There are 15 residues in the CDR3. CDR1 and CDR2 from the germline V gene are SGHTA and FQGNSA. An assay was performed, and its level was deep. Clones were read by immunoSEQ multiplex PCR, and TCRdb kept only the in-frame ones, dropping some. Among roughly 1 million clones listed, roughly 74% were seen once. Study-wide findings and caveats: For naive CD4 cells, approximately 4.7% of clonotypes were shared across a handful of donors.

Remarks on this clone: Its antigen is not identified.

What was sequenced was memory CD4+ T cells from PBMCs. The subset here: CD45RA-negative fraction. The rearrangement uses TRBV7-2 and TRBJ2-2, with 11 bases that match TRBD2. This receptor was obtained from a man aged 18 to 30 in good health. Some clones in this sample may be carry-over from other donors' samples. The CDR3 DNA sequence: TGTGCCAGCAGCTTTACTAGCGGGAGCACCGGGGAGCTGTTTTTT. Protein: CASSFTSGSTGELFF.